The 23 T cell receptor beta chains given below trace back to one sample, sequenced in a study of vaccination effects on CD4 cells after COVID-19. No antigen has been identified for these receptors. Libraries were prepared by immunoSEQ multiplex PCR; TCRdb keeps only in-frame clonotypes and omits some of them. The table has tens of thousands of clones, over 60% seen once. In the ViraFEST assay, antigen-specific CD4+ clonotypes were identified by expansion after peptide-pool stimulation. Investigators separated out CD4+ T cells once 10 days of culture had passed. Two doses of BNT162b2 or mRNA-1273 vaccine were administered to participants. The specimen comprised CD4+ T cells from PBMCs cultured with HCoV-OC43 spike peptides, sampled after COVID-19 vaccination. This sample's subset: HCoV-OC43 spike overlapping peptide pool stimulation. The receptor set was obtained from a human donor who received a COVID-19 vaccine.

CDR3 amino acids: CASSPGLGDSGNTIYF. Here the CDR3 DNA reads TGTGCCAGCTCACCCGGGTTAGGTGACTCTGGAAACACCATATATTTT. This sequence joins TRBV18 and TRBJ1-3; D uncertain. The germline gives CDR1 KGHSH, CDR2 LQKENI. V lost 3 bases and J lost 0, with 12 bases in between. This CDR3 is 16 amino acids long.

The rearrangement uses TRBV5-6 and TRBJ2-7; 7 bases map to TRBD1. Germline V CDR1 and CDR2: SGHDT, YYEEEE. The V segment lost 4 bases and the J segment 2 bases; nucleotides outside the gene matches: 9. CDR3 length equals 15 residues. CDR3 in amino acids: CASSLRTGRPYEQYF. DNA of the CDR3: TGTGCCAGCAGCCTTCGGACAGGTCGGCCCTACGAGCAGTACTTC.

The chain links TRBV7-9 to TRBJ2-6; D not resolved. Between the trimmed V and J ends, which lost 1 base and 3 bases, there was a span of 10 bases. This CDR3 region has 16 residues. Germline lookup yields CDR1 SEHNR and CDR2 FQNEAQ (reference sequence). The CDR3 region is CASSLGSLGGANVLTF. CDR3 in DNA: TGTGCCAGCAGCTTAGGGAGTTTAGGTGGGGCCAACGTCCTGACTTTC.

This clone was found a few times. V usage is TRBV7-9 and J usage is TRBJ1-2, with D hard to call. The CDR3 has 13 amino acids. The germline CDR1 and CDR2 sequences are SEHNR and FQNEAQ (reference sequence). V was cut by 2 bases and J by 5 bases, with 9 bases left in between. The CDR3 loop is CASSLPPDYGYTF. The DNA for the CDR3 is TGTGCCAGCAGCTTACCCCCTGATTATGGCTACACCTTC.

The chain has TRBV6-5 and TRBJ2-2; D gene ambiguous. The CDR3 runs to 12 residues. The V gene lost 11 bases and the J gene lost 0 bases, with 7 bases spanning the gap. Germline V gene data show CDR1 as MNHEY and CDR2 as SVGAGI. The CDR3 sequence is CAGVSNTGELFF. The CDR3 DNA sequence: TGTGCCGGAGTGTCGAACACCGGGGAGCTGTTTTTT.

The sample holds one count of this clone. CDR3 loop: CASSLGVGQGTSNQPQHF. The CDR3 DNA follows: TGTGCCAGCAGCTTGGGTGTGGGACAGGGGACGAGCAATCAGCCCCAGCATTTT. The chain employs TRBV5-5 and TRBJ1-5; 10 bases line up with TRBD1. J gave up 1 base and V 0 bases, and 7 bases lay outside the gene matches. This CDR3 is built from 18 residues. Germline CDR1 reads SGHKS; CDR2 reads YYEKEE (reference sequence). Combining the CDR3 with reference TRBV5-5 and TRBJ1-5 gives the whole variable domain DAGVTQSPTHLIKTRGQQVTLRCSPISGHKSVSWYQQVLGQGPQFIFQYYEKEERGRGNFPDRFSARQFPNYSSELNVNALLLGDSALYLCASSLGVGQGTSNQPQHFGDGTRLSIL.

The rearrangement uses TRBV6-6 and TRBJ1-2; tentative D call: TRBD1 (6 bases). Per germline, CDR1 MNHNY and CDR2 SVGAGI (reference sequence). V gave up 2 bases and J gave up 4 bases, with 14 bases separating them. The CDR3 covers 15 residues. The CDR3 region has the DNA TGTGCCAGCAGTTACGTTGGGGGGCGAGGCTATGGCTACACCTTC. Its translation: CASSYVGGRGYGYTF.

The sample holds a few counts of this clone. The chain has TRBV2 and TRBJ1-2; D gene unclear. V lost 4 bases and J lost 8, with 11 bases in between. From germline, CDR1 is SNHLY and CDR2 FYNNEI. The CDR3 is made up of 12 amino acids. The CDR3 spells CASSAQGQGYTF. In nucleotides, the CDR3 is TGTGCCAGCAGTGCTCAAGGGCAGGGCTACACCTTC.

This clone was seen only a few times. The chain recombines TRBV20-1 with TRBJ2-5; perhaps TRBD2 as D (6 bases). V was shortened by 3 bases and J by 10 bases, with 18 bases between the two germline ends. Germline values: CDR1 DFQATT, CDR2 SNEGSKA (reference sequence). The CDR3 has 13 amino acids. In DNA form, the CDR3 reads TGCAGTGCTAGTAGCCCAGGGACTCCCCGCCAGTACTTC. Translation gives CSASSPGTPRQYF.

This clone was counted between two and nine times. CDR3 sequence reads: CATSRPASGKGNEQFF. The CDR3 DNA is TGTGCCACCAGCAGACCGGCCAGCGGGAAGGGCAATGAGCAGTTCTTC. The V call is TRBV15, the J call TRBJ2-1, with TRBD2 matching over 7 bases. V lost 2 bases and J lost 6; bases outside the gene matches: 10. Germline V gives CDR1 LNHNV, CDR2 YYDKDF (reference sequence). This CDR3 comprises 16 residues.

The chain has TRBV23-1 and TRBJ1-2; 7 bases fit TRBD1. TRBV23-1 is noted as an ORF with a role that remains uncertain. The CDR3 length is 15 residues. V was pared by 6 bases and J by 5 bases, with 12 bases of the junction left unmatched. The CDR3: CASSLEGQSRYGYTF. In DNA, the CDR3 is TGCGCCAGCAGCCTAGAGGGACAGTCAAGATATGGCTACACCTTC.

The rearrangement joins TRBV28 to TRBJ1-5, with no clear D. CDR3 length: 12 amino acids. Germline values: CDR1 MDHEN, CDR2 SYDVKM. Between the trimmed V and J ends, which lost 7 bases and 5 bases, there was a span of 9 bases. The CDR3 coding sequence is TGTGCCAGCACTTCATCCCATCAGCCCCAGCATTTT. Its protein is CASTSSHQPQHF.

The rearrangement joins TRBV7-7 to TRBJ2-7, with TRBD2 identical over 11 bases. The CDR3 loop spans 13 amino acids. J lost 6 bases, V lost 5 bases, and 3 bases had no gene match. The germline gives CDR1 SSHAT, CDR2 FNYEAQ (reference sequence). CDR3 in amino acids: CASSPGLAGEQYF. The CDR3 DNA is TGTGCCAGCAGCCCCGGACTAGCGGGCGAGCAGTACTTC. The full variable domain, rest sourced from reference TRBV7-7 and TRBJ2-7, is GAGVSQSPRYKVTKRGQDVTLRCDPISSHATLYWYQQALGQGPEFLTYFNYEAQPDKSGLPSDRFSAERPEGSISTLTIQRTEQRDSAMYRCASSPGLAGEQYFGPGTRLTVT.

The V and J genes are TRBV7-9 and TRBJ2-2; a weak D match, TRBD2 (5 bases). This CDR3 has 15 amino acids. The V gene lost 7 bases and the J gene lost 4 bases, with 16 bases spanning the gap. Germline V lookup: CDR1 SEHNR, CDR2 FQNEAQ (reference sequence). The CDR3 region has the DNA TGTGCCAGCATCCAACCGAGGGCCATCACCGGGGAGCTGTTTTTT. As protein: CASIQPRAITGELFF.

The CDR3 sequence: CASSSTSSGSNEQFF. The CDR3 DNA reads TGTGCCAGCTCGTCTACTAGTTCGGGCTCCAATGAGCAGTTCTTC. J is TRBJ2-1 and V is TRBV18; TRBD2 is a possible D gene (5 bases). Trimming cost V 6 bases and J 6 bases, with 18 bases left between them. This CDR3 region has 15 residues. The germline gives CDR1 KGHSH, CDR2 LQKENI.

This clone was recorded many times. V is TRBV10-1 and J is TRBJ2-5; D not resolved. This CDR3 is built from 13 residues. Germline lookup yields CDR1 WNHNN and CDR2 SYGVQD (reference sequence). V was clipped by 7 bases and J by 5 bases, with 14 bases between them. CDR3 bases: TGCGCCAGCATCACCTCGGGCAGGGAGACCCAGTACTTC. Its translation: CASITSGRETQYF.

V is TRBV6-5 and J is TRBJ1-2; D uncertain. V was shortened by 0 bases and J by 8 bases, with 19 bases between the two germline ends. This CDR3 is 16 amino acids long. Per the germline V gene, CDR1 is MNHEY and CDR2 is SVGAGI. In nucleotides, the CDR3 is TGTGCCAGCAGTTACTCGGTACGACTGACGGAACACGGCTACACCTTC. This encodes CASSYSVRLTEHGYTF.

This clone was recorded a few times. The V and J genes are TRBV7-9 and TRBJ1-2, with D hard to call. This CDR3 has 13 residues. CDR1 is SEHNR, CDR2 FQNEAQ, per germline (reference sequence). V shed 3 bases and J shed 8 bases, with 13 bases lying between them. The chain's CDR3 is CASSFSGKDGYTF. Here the CDR3 DNA reads TGTGCCAGCAGCTTCTCAGGAAAGGACGGCTACACCTTC.

This sequence joins TRBV7-9 and TRBJ1-2; the D gene is possibly TRBD1 (6 bases). The CDR3 is 16 amino acids. CDR1 and CDR2 (germline): SEHNR, FQNEAQ (reference sequence). Trimming shortened V by 1 base and J by 1 base, and 13 bases separated the two germline ends. CDR3 loop: CASSLEAGAVNYGYTF. The CDR3 DNA follows: TGTGCCAGCAGCTTAGAGGCAGGGGCTGTTAACTATGGCTACACCTTC. Full variable domain (missing parts from reference TRBV7-9 and TRBJ1-2): DTGVSQNPRHKITKRGQNVTFRCDPISEHNRLYWYRQTLGQGPEFLTYFQNEAQLEKSRLLSDRFSAERPKGSFSTLEIQRTEQGDSAMYLCASSLEAGAVNYGYTFGSGTRLTVV.

The chain carries TRBV7-2 and TRBJ1-2, with 7 bases fitting TRBD1. V lost 0 bases, J lost 2 bases, and 6 bases stayed unmatched. Germline V gene sequence: CDR1 SGHTA, CDR2 FQGNSA. The CDR3 covers 16 residues. The DNA of the CDR3 is TGTGCCAGCAGCTTAGCGTCGACAGGGAGGAACTATGGCTACACCTTC. Translating gives CASSLASTGRNYGYTF.

This chain links TRBV10-3 with TRBJ2-5, with D unclear. V was shortened by 6 bases and J by 2 bases, with 7 bases between the two germline ends. This CDR3 is built from 12 residues. Germline V lookup: CDR1 ENHRY, CDR2 SYGVKD. The CDR3 sequence: CAISPRQETQYF. The CDR3 DNA reads TGTGCCATCAGCCCGAGACAAGAGACCCAGTACTTC.

This clone was seen more than once but under ten times. The chain joins TRBV19 to TRBJ1-2, with 9 bases fitting TRBD1. Per the germline V gene, CDR1 is LNHDA and CDR2 is SQIVND (reference sequence). V shed 6 bases, J shed 4 bases, and the junction held 0 bases outside the gene matches. CDR3 length: 12 residues. The CDR3 nucleotides are TGTGCCAGTAGGACAGGGGGCTATGGCTACACCTTC. Residues: CASRTGGYGYTF.

This clone was seen a handful of times. The chain recombines TRBV5-1 with TRBJ1-3; 9 bases are a match to TRBD1. Trimming at V came to 7 bases and at J to 6 bases, leaving 2 bases not matched to a gene. The CDR3 is made up of 12 amino acids. Germline-derived CDR1 and CDR2 are SGHRS and YFSETQ. CDR3 nucleotide sequence: TGCGCCAGCGGGACAGGGACAAACACCATATATTTT. Translation: CASGTGTNTIYF.